Following are 18 T cell receptor beta chains from one sample sequenced in a study of cytomegalovirus exposure and HLA in healthy donors. The PCR had 60 Vbeta and 13 Jbeta primers. The method was immunoSEQ multiplex PCR; TCRdb's version includes in-frame clones alone and lacks a portion of them. The repertoire holds roughly 120,000 clones, with about 76% as singletons. Specimen: PBMCs. The receptors were sampled from a woman aged 30 to 39 in good health and CMV-seronegative.

The chain links TRBV29-1 to TRBJ2-1; TRBD2 aligns across 7 bases. V shed 4 bases and J 0 bases; nucleotides not matched to a gene: 0. CDR1 is SQVTM, CDR2 ANQGSEA, per germline. The CDR3 runs 13 residues. The CDR3 sequence is CSVVAGSYNEQFF. In nucleotides, the CDR3 is TGCAGCGTTGTAGCGGGCTCCTACAATGAGCAGTTCTTC.

The genes are TRBV18 and TRBJ1-5; TRBD1 might be the D (5 bases). CDR3 size: 16 residues. Germline V gives CDR1 KGHSH, CDR2 LQKENI. Trimming cost V 6 bases and J 0 bases, with 15 bases left between them. The CDR3 here is CASSSSGRASNQPQHF. The CDR3, as DNA: TGTGCCAGCTCTTCTTCAGGGAGGGCTAGCAATCAGCCCCAGCATTTT.

The V gene is TRBV7-2, the J gene TRBJ2-7; 9 bases fit TRBD2. Per germline, CDR1 SGHTA and CDR2 FQGNSA. CDR3 length: 17 residues. Losses at the gene ends were 5 bases for V and 5 bases for J; bases not matched to a gene: 16. Here the CDR3 reads CASSRSGGAGGRNEQYF. The CDR3, as DNA: TGTGCCAGCAGCCGTTCGGGAGGGGCGGGAGGGCGGAACGAGCAGTACTTC. The full variable domain, its missing parts supplied by reference TRBV7-2 and TRBJ2-7, is GAGVSQSPSNKVTEKGKDVELRCDPISGHTALYWYRQSLGQGLEFLIYFQGNSAPDKSGLPSDRFSAERTGGSVSTLTIQRTQQEDSAVYLCASSRSGGAGGRNEQYFGPGTRLTVT.

The chain uses TRBV7-6 and TRBJ2-5; D is possibly TRBD2 (7 bases). CDR3 size: 15 residues. Germline V gene sequence: CDR1 SGHVS, CDR2 FNYEAQ. V was shortened by 7 bases and J by 5 bases, with 20 bases between the two germline ends. This chain's CDR3 is CASNNLAEGGETQYF. The CDR3 DNA follows: TGTGCCAGCAACAATCTGGCGGAGGGGGGGGAGACCCAGTACTTC.

The rearrangement joins TRBV7-2 to TRBJ2-7, with 11 bases lining up with TRBD2. The germline CDR1 and CDR2 sequences are SGHTA and FQGNSA. Germline trimming cut 5 bases from V and 4 bases from J; bases unmatched to any gene: 7. The CDR3 is made up of 15 amino acids. CDR3 bases: TGTGCCAGCAGCCCCCGACTAGCGGGAAAGTACGAGCAGTACTTC. This translates into CASSPRLAGKYEQYF. Based on the CDR3 plus reference TRBV7-2 and TRBJ2-7, the full variable domain is GAGVSQSPSNKVTEKGKDVELRCDPISGHTALYWYRQSLGQGLEFLIYFQGNSAPDKSGLPSDRFSAERTGGSVSTLTIQRTQQEDSAVYLCASSPRLAGKYEQYFGPGTRLTVT.

The chain recombines TRBV6-1 with TRBJ2-5; 9 nucleotides match TRBD1. The J call is doubtful: the DNA matches TRBJ2-7 better. The V gene's germline CDR1 is MNHNS and CDR2 SASEGT. This CDR3 has 14 residues. CDR3: CASSDRGGPYEQYF. CDR3 DNA: TGTGCCAGCAGCGACAGGGGGGGTCCATACGAGCAGTACTTC.

The chain combines TRBV5-1 with TRBJ2-3; TRBD2 matches 8 bases. The V and J ends lost 5 bases and 0 bases, in that order; junction bases with no gene match: 2. Germline V gene sequence: CDR1 SGHRS, CDR2 YFSETQ. CDR3 length: 14 amino acids. CDR3: CASRIAGSTDTQYF. In nucleotides, the CDR3 is TGCGCCAGCAGGATAGCGGGAAGCACAGATACGCAGTATTTT. Filled out from reference TRBV5-1 and TRBJ2-3, the complete variable domain reads KAGVTQTPRYLIKTRGQQVTLSCSPISGHRSVSWYQQTPGQGLQFLFEYFSETQRNKGNFPGRFSGRQFSNSRSEMNVSTLELGDSALYLCASRIAGSTDTQYFGPGTRLTVL.

The gene calls are TRBV14 and TRBJ2-5; a possible D gene is TRBD2 (7 bases). Looked up from germline, CDR1 is SGHDN and CDR2 is FVKESK. Trimming left V 1 base short and J 5 bases short, with 14 bases between. CDR3 size: 15 residues. CDR3 DNA sequence: TGTGCCAGCAGCCAAGCGGCAGGGAGGGGGGAGACCCAGTACTTC. It translates to CASSQAAGRGETQYF.

V and J are TRBV7-2 and TRBJ2-7; 7 bases agree with TRBD2. Trimming at V came to 4 bases and at J to 7 bases, leaving 10 bases not matched to a gene. The CDR3 totals 14 residues. The germline CDR1 and CDR2 sequences are SGHTA and FQGNSA. This CDR3 reads CASSSDGGGGEQYF. In DNA form, the CDR3 reads TGTGCCAGCAGCTCGGATGGGGGGGGAGGAGAGCAGTACTTC.

This clone occurred a few times. The gene calls are TRBV7-9 and TRBJ2-2, with 10 bases aligning to TRBD2. With V trimmed by 6 bases and J by 5 bases, 9 bases remained unmatched. From germline, CDR1 is SEHNR and CDR2 FQNEAQ (reference sequence). CDR3 length: 16 amino acids. The CDR3 nucleotides read TGTGCCAGCAGTCCCGCTAGCGGGAGAAATACCGGGGAGCTGTTTTTT. Translating it yields CASSPASGRNTGELFF.

The J gene is TRBJ2-3, the V gene TRBV27; D is ambiguous. The CDR3 sequence is 16 residues long. The germline V gene has CDR1 MNHEY and CDR2 SMNVEV (reference sequence). V lost 6 bases and J 4 bases, leaving 20 bases between the germline ends. CDR3 nucleotides: TGTGCCAGCAGCCCTGCCTCGTCGGGTTGGGCAGATACGCAGTATTTT. Protein product: CASSPASSGWADTQYF.

The chain is built from TRBV7-8 and TRBJ2-1; D is uncertain. Germline V gives CDR1 SGHVS, CDR2 FQNEAQ. The V and J ends lost 4 bases and 0 bases respectively, with 4 bases between them. The CDR3 length is 13 residues. This chain's CDR3 is CASSWSSYNEQFF. CDR3 DNA sequence: TGTGCCAGCAGCTGGAGCTCCTACAATGAGCAGTTCTTC.

V usage is TRBV7-7 and J usage is TRBJ2-2; D might be TRBD2 (5 bases). Per germline, CDR1 SSHAT and CDR2 FNYEAQ (reference sequence). The CDR3 totals 15 residues. V was clipped by 5 bases and J by 0 bases, with 10 bases between them. CDR3 sequence: CASSLRGTNTGELFF. DNA for the CDR3: TGTGCCAGCAGCCTTCGAGGGACGAACACCGGGGAGCTGTTTTTT.

The J gene is TRBJ1-1, the V gene TRBV2, with 7 bases fitting TRBD1. V lost 2 bases and J lost 1; bases outside the gene matches: 4. Germline assignment: CDR1 SNHLY and CDR2 FYNNEI. This CDR3 spans 15 amino acids. The CDR3 coding sequence is TGTGCCAGCAGTGAATCAGCAGGGGGGAACACTGAAGCTTTCTTT. Protein: CASSESAGGNTEAFF.

The chain recombines TRBV19 with TRBJ2-7, with D possibly TRBD2 on 6 matching bases. Germline V CDR1 and CDR2: LNHDA, SQIVND (reference sequence). The length of the CDR3 is 13 residues. V lost 5 bases, J lost 1 base, and 9 bases lay in between. CDR3 sequence: CASSETSSYEQYF. As DNA, the CDR3 is TGTGCCAGTAGTGAGACTAGTTCCTACGAGCAGTACTTC.

The chain is built from TRBV19 and TRBJ2-7; TRBD1 matches 9 bases. Germline assignment: CDR1 LNHDA and CDR2 SQIVND (reference sequence). This CDR3 has 13 residues. V was clipped by 10 bases and J by 2 bases; unmatched bases: 6. CDR3 in amino acids: CATGGQGTYEQYF. The CDR3 bases are TGTGCCACCGGTGGACAGGGGACCTACGAGCAGTACTTC.

This chain uses TRBV15 with TRBJ1-2, with D unresolved. This CDR3 contains 15 residues. Trimming removed 1 base from V and 8 bases from J, with 17 bases in between. Germline V lookup: CDR1 LNHNV, CDR2 YYDKDF (reference sequence). This CDR3 reads CATSRGSGREGGYTF. In DNA form, the CDR3 reads TGTGCCACCAGCAGAGGTTCGGGTCGTGAGGGCGGCTACACCTTC.

About this clone itself: The junction does not match germline at one end; this may be a read error. V is TRBV5-1 and J is TRBJ2-7; 10 bases agree with TRBD1. This CDR3 is 17 amino acids long. CDR1 is SGHRS, CDR2 YFSETQ, per germline. The CDR3 loop reads CASSLAPSTGGSHEQYF. The CDR3 region has the DNA TGCGCCAGCAGCTTGGCCCCCTCGACAGGGGGCTCCCACGAGCAGTACTTC.